The clone carrying this TCR beta chain occurred many times. Its target is unknown. Time point here: pre-sensitization, week 0. The sample's treatment: therapeutic diphenylcyclopropenone sensitization with weekly scalp DPC. This record belongs to a study of human T cells and chemical hapten exposure. Germline lookup yields CDR1 MNHEY and CDR2 SVGAGI. V was pared by 4 bases and J by 6 bases, with 1 base of the junction left unmatched. CDR3 length: 13 amino acids. Findings of the study overall: With patch test score, the counts of PT1 expanded TCRs showed a positive correlation. Expanded TCRs were compared with controls, and the expanded TCRs formed significantly more large CDR3 similarity clusters.

Each cDNA molecule in the library carried unique molecular identifiers. TCRdb analysed the RACE reads with MiXCR anew, one entry per CDR3 protein. The profile shows about 380,000 distinct CDR3 sequences, 4.5% to 6% of them singletons. Material: whole blood, obtained in connection with sensitization to the hapten diphenylcyclopropenone (DPC). The source of this sequence is a woman between 45 and 60 years old with alopecia areata. Some clones in this sample may be carry-over from other donors' samples. V usage is TRBV6-5 and J usage is TRBJ1-4; 8 bases align to TRBD1. CDR3 in amino acids: CASSSGGDEKLFF. CDR3 nucleotides: TGTGCCAGCAGTTCAGGGGGCGATGAAAAACTGTTTTTT.